This TCR delta chain was documented in a study of DNA immune sequencing with unique molecular identifiers (dated by TCRdb to 2018 to 2021). Notes on the research overall: Using immunomagnetic cell separation, gammadelta T cells were enriched from buffy coats, and the genomic DNA of these cells was sequenced. Donors were healthy individuals, with nine to eleven donors profiled from sorted peripheral blood gammadelta T cells. Validation of the method was performed on synthetic reference molecules and on blood samples from healthy individuals. An ultrasensitive DNA-based TRD repertoire sequencing method using PCR-introduced unique molecular identifiers was developed and validated in the study. For the enriched versus non-enriched comparison, about 96 ng enriched gammadelta T-cell DNA and 0.9 to 1 ug non-enriched PBMC DNA were sequenced. gammadelta T cells were enriched from PBMC of about eleven healthy individuals by fluorescence-activated cell sorting. Findings and caveats that apply to the study as a whole: The primer-based approach cannot detect novel TRD sequences that are not targeted by the primers. TRD repertoire diversity differed among healthy donors, and several donors were highly oligoclonal, with the top 5 clonotypes making up more than half of productive molecules. TRDV2 paired with TRDJ1 was the most common TRD rearrangement among clonotypes in healthy donors.

Libraries were prepared through multiplex PCR. A 32-plex assay with primers for all 8 TRDV and 4 TRDJ genes covering the CDR3 was used to amplify genomic DNA. During around 3 cycles of barcoding PCR, a 12-nucleotide UMI was attached, and a second PCR using Illumina adapter primers followed. Libraries were purified with AMPure XP beads and quality-checked on a Fragment Analyzer with the HS NGS Fragment kit. Sequencing used an Illumina MiniSeq mid-output kit with around 20% PhiX and 150 cycles of paired-end reads. In the source study's methods: MIGEC version 1.2.9 was used to process the reads, grouping reads by UMI and building error-corrected consensus sequences. Post-processing used modified VDJtools version 1.2.1 scripts and the tcR R package. TCRdb reran clone calling on the public reads with CATT; rows sharing one DNA sequence were then combined. The V and J calls, along with clone size, are taken from TCRdb and not from the paper's own processing. This sample is represented by several hundred delta-chain clones; approximately 3% of them were singletons. The ten most abundant clones make up 67% of the sample.

Compared with the rest of its sample, this clone is medium-sized (0.01 to 0.1%). Its cognate antigen has yet to be identified. No much larger clonotype is one base removed from it; base qualities were not supplied. At the junction V is shortened by 0 bases and J by 7 bases; bases outside the gene matches: 18. Measured from the cysteine to the phenylalanine, the CDR3 is 18 residues long. Of all the DNA, just the CDR3 is kept, 54 bases in frame from base 1. For CDR1 and CDR2, the germline V gene lists GEAIGNYY and EKD. The TCR originated in a human donor in good health. The rearranged chain carries TRDV2 and TRDJ1, and TRDD3 aligns with 8 junction nucleotides. Sequencing input: gamma-delta T cells from PBMCs. The nucleotide sequence is given as TGTGCCTGTGACACCCTAATCCCAACTGGGGGCCTAGGGGGTAAACTCATCTTT. Protein translation: CACDTLIPTGGLGGKLIF.